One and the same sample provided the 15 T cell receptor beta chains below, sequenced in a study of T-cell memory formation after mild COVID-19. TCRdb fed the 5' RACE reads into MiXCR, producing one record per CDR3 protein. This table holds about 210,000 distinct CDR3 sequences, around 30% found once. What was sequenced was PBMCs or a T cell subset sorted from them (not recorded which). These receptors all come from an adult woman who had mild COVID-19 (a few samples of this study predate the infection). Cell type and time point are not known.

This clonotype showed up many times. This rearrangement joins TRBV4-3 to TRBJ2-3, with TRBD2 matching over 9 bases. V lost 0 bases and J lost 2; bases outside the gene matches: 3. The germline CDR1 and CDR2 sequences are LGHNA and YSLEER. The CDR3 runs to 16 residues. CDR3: CASSQDTSGSTDTQYF. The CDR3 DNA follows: TGCGCCAGCAGCCAAGATACTAGCGGGTCCACAGATACGCAGTATTTT.

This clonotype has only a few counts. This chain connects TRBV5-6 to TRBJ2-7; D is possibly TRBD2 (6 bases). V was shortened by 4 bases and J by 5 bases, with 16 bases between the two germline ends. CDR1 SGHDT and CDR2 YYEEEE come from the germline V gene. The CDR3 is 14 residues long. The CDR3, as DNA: TGTGCCAGCAGCCGGCTCCTAGCGCGGAACGAGCAGTACTTC. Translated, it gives CASSRLLARNEQYF.

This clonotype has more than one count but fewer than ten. In DNA, the CDR3 is TGCGCCAGCAGCCAAGTCTGGAACTATGGCTACACCTTC. This sequence encodes CASSQVWNYGYTF. The chain is built from TRBV4-1 and TRBJ1-2; D unresolved. The ends were cut back, 1 base at V and 2 bases at J, with 5 bases in the middle. The germline gives CDR1 MGHRA, CDR2 YSYEKL. The CDR3 contains 13 residues.

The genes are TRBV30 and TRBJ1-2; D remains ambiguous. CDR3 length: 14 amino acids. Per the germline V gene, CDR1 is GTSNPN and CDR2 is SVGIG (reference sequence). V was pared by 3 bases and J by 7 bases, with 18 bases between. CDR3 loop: CAWSDPGRVPGYTF. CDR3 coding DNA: TGTGCCTGGAGCGATCCCGGAAGGGTCCCTGGCTACACCTTC.

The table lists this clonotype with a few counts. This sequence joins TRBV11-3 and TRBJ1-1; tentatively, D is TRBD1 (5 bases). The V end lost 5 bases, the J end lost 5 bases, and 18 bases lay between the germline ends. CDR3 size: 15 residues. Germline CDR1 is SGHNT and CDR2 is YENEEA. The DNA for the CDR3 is TGTGCCAGCAGCGATCGGCCGGGACTTCAAACTGAAGCTTTCTTT. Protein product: CASSDRPGLQTEAFF.

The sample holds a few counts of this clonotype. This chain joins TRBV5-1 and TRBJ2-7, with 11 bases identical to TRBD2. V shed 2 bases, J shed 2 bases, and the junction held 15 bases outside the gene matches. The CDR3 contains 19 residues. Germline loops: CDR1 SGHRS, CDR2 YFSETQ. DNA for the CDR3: TGCGCCAGCAGCTTTCTCGGGACTAGCGGACCCGCTGGGGCCTACGAGCAGTACTTC. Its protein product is CASSFLGTSGPAGAYEQYF.

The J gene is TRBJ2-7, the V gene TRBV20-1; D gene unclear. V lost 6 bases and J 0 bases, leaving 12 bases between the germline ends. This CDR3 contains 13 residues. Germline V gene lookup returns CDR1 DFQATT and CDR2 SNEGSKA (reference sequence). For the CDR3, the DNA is TGCAGTGCCCGTGGTCCGAGCTCCTACGAGCAGTACTTC. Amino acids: CSARGPSSYEQYF.

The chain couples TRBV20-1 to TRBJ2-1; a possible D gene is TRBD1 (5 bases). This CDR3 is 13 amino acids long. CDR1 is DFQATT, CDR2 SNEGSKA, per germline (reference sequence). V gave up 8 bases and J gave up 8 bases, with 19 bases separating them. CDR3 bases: TGCAGTTGCACCTTAGGACACCTTGATGAGCAGTTCTTC. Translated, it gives CSCTLGHLDEQFF.

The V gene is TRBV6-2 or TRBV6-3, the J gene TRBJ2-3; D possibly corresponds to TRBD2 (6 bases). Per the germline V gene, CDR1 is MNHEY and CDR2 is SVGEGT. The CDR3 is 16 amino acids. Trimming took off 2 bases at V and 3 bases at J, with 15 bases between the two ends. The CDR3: CASSYPRGTGTDTQYF. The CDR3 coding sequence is TGTGCCAGCAGTTACCCGCGGGGCACGGGAACAGATACGCAGTATTTT.

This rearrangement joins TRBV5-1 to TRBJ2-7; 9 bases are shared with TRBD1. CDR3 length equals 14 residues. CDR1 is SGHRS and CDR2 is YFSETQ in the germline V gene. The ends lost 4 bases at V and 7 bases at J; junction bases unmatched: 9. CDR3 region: CASSPQGALSEQYF. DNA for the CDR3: TGCGCCAGCAGCCCACAGGGGGCCTTGAGTGAGCAGTACTTC.

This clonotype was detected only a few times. The CDR3 region has the DNA TGTGCCAGCAGCTTAGTTGGGCGGGGGGCCCAAGAGACCCAGTACTTC. It codes for CASSLVGRGAQETQYF. This chain connects TRBV7-9 to TRBJ2-5; 8 nucleotides match TRBD2. The CDR3 has 16 amino acids. Germline lookup yields CDR1 SEHNR and CDR2 FQNEAQ (reference sequence). V dropped 1 base and J dropped 1; count of bases not matched to a gene: 5.

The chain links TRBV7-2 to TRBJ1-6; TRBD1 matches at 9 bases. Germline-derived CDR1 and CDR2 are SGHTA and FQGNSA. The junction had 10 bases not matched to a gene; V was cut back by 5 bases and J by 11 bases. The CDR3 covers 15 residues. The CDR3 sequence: CASSLGTGSSAPLHF. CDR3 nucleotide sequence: TGTGCCAGCAGCCTCGGGACAGGGTCGTCGGCACCCCTCCACTTT.

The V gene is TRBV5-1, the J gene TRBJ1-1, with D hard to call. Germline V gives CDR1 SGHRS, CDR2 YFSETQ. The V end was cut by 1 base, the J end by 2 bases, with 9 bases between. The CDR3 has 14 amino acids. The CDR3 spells CASSLTSANTEAFF. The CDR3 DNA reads TGCGCCAGCAGCTTGACTTCAGCTAACACTGAAGCTTTCTTT.

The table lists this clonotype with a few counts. For the CDR3, the DNA is TGTGCCAGCAGCACCGACAGGGAGGAGGGCAAAAACATTCAGTACTTC. Encoded protein: CASSTDREEGKNIQYF. The chain uses TRBV7-6 and TRBJ2-4, with TRBD1 as a possible D gene (7 bases). The V gene's germline CDR1 is SGHVS and CDR2 FNYEAQ. The CDR3 runs 16 residues. Trimming took 5 bases from V and 3 from J, leaving 17 bases between them.

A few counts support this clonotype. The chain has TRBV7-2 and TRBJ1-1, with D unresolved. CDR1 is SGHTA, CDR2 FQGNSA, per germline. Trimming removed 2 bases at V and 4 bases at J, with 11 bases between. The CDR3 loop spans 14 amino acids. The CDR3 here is CASSLTFRSTEAFF. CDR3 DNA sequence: TGTGCCAGCAGCTTAACGTTTAGGAGCACTGAAGCTTTCTTT.